What follows are 10 T cell receptor beta chains derived from one specimen sequenced in a study of T cell repertoires in cytomegalovirus infection (dated by TCRdb to the late 2010s). TCRdb records Illumina HiSeq 1500 as the sequencer. TCRdb redid the processing of the public reads, applying fastp at Q25 and MiXCR, and retained in-frame beta chains. Every distinct CDR3 protein forms one entry, paired with its most common genes and DNA. For this sample the table gives about 310,000 distinct CDR3 sequences, of which 15% to 20% were detected only once. The ten largest clones add up to about 12% of the sample. The specimen was PBMCs. Receptor source: a human donor in good health (CMV status not recorded). Some clones in this sample may be carry-over from other donors' samples.

This clonotype was detected ten times or more. The chain carries TRBV12-3 or TRBV12-4 and TRBJ2-1; D gene uncertain. The CDR3 length is 13 residues. The V and J ends lost 3 bases and 5 bases respectively, with 8 bases between them. The CDR3 is CASSFMRNNEQFF. The DNA of the CDR3 is TGTGCCAGCAGTTTTATGCGAAACAATGAGCAGTTCTTC.

This clonotype occurred a few times. The chain couples TRBV12-3 or TRBV12-4 to TRBJ2-1; 9 bases are shared with TRBD1. V shed 6 bases and J 4 bases; nucleotides not matched to a gene: 10. The CDR3 sequence is 16 residues long. Here the CDR3 DNA reads TGTGCCAGCAGATCCGGCGGGACAGGGAATTACAATGAGCAGTTCTTC. This gives the protein CASRSGGTGNYNEQFF.

This clonotype was counted between two and nine times. This sequence joins TRBV7-6 and TRBJ2-1; TRBD1 matches 8 bases. The germline CDR1 and CDR2 sequences are SGHVS and FNYEAQ. CDR3 size: 15 residues. Losses at the gene ends were 4 bases for V and 2 bases for J; bases not matched to a gene: 4. CDR3 sequence: CASSSVGQAYNEQFF. Written as DNA, the CDR3 is TGTGCCAGCAGCTCAGTGGGACAGGCCTACAATGAGCAGTTCTTC.

The chain employs TRBV12-3 or TRBV12-4 and TRBJ1-1; D is perhaps TRBD1 (6 bases). Trimming shortened V by 3 bases and J by 3 bases, and 17 bases separated the two germline ends. This CDR3 is built from 16 residues. CDR3 nucleotide sequence: TGTGCCAGCAGTTTCCTCCTGACAGGTACTGACACTGAAGCTTTCTTT. Translated: CASSFLLTGTDTEAFF.

This clonotype was found a few times. V and J are TRBV20-1 and TRBJ1-1; D is ambiguous. The CDR3 is 14 residues long. Germline-derived CDR1 and CDR2 are DFQATT and SNEGSKA (reference sequence). The V and J ends lost 6 bases and 3 bases respectively, with 17 bases between them. Here the CDR3 reads CSAPVLLGYTEAFF. CDR3 nucleotide sequence: TGCAGTGCACCCGTCCTTCTGGGGTACACTGAAGCTTTCTTT.

There are many counts of this clonotype. The V gene is TRBV4-1, the J gene TRBJ1-1; 9 bases agree with TRBD1. CDR1 and CDR2 from the germline V gene are MGHRA and YSYEKL. V lost 5 bases to trimming and J lost 10 bases; unmatched junction nucleotides: 14. The CDR3 runs to 15 residues. For the CDR3, the DNA is TGCGCCAGCAGCTATTCCCGGGACAGGGAGGATGGAGCTTTCTTT. Translating gives CASSYSRDREDGAFF.

A few counts support this clonotype. The chain joins TRBV5-1 to TRBJ2-1; D gene ambiguous. CDR3 length equals 15 residues. Between the trimmed V and J ends, which lost 0 bases and 0 bases, there was a span of 7 bases. CDR1 and CDR2 (germline): SGHRS, YFSETQ. CDR3 coding DNA: TGCGCCAGCAGCTTGGCCGCCACCTCCTACAATGAGCAGTTCTTC. Its protein product is CASSLAATSYNEQFF.

This clonotype was recorded at least ten times. The CDR3 sequence: CASSLGQGARVDEKLFF. Written as DNA, the CDR3 is TGTGCCAGCAGCTTAGGACAGGGGGCAAGAGTTGATGAAAAACTGTTTTTT. V gene TRBV7-9 combines with J gene TRBJ1-4; 10 nucleotides line up with TRBD1. Germline V CDR1 and CDR2: SEHNR, FQNEAQ (reference sequence). This CDR3 is built from 17 residues. Unmatched junction bases numbered 8, after V lost 1 base and J lost 6 bases. The full variable domain, completed using reference TRBV7-9 and TRBJ1-4, is DTGVSQNPRHKITKRGQNVTFRCDPISEHNRLYWYRQTLGQGPEFLTYFQNEAQLEKSRLLSDRFSAERPKGSFSTLEIQRTEQGDSAMYLCASSLGQGARVDEKLFFGSGTQLSVL.

This clonotype has at least ten counts. The rearrangement joins TRBV7-2 to TRBJ1-2, with 9 bases aligning to TRBD1. CDR1 is SGHTA, CDR2 FQGNSA, per germline. This CDR3 comprises 16 residues. The trim removed 5 bases at V and 6 bases at J, leaving 13 bases unmatched. CDR3 sequence (DNA): TGTGCCAGCAGCCGACAGCGTCCCGGGACAGGGCATGGCTACACCTTC. Protein product: CASSRQRPGTGHGYTF.

J is TRBJ2-7 and V is TRBV27; TRBD1 is a possible D gene (6 bases). Trimming pared 3 bases from V and 6 bases from J, leaving 12 bases between. The length of the CDR3 is 13 residues. Germline V gene data show CDR1 as MNHEY and CDR2 as SMNVEV (reference sequence). The CDR3 here is CASSFVGAGEQYF. For the CDR3, the DNA is TGTGCCAGCAGTTTTGTGGGGGCAGGCGAGCAGTACTTC.